These T cell receptor beta chains were read from a single sample in a study of control samples from healthy donors and cancer patients. Data came from immunoSEQ multiplex PCR; TCRdb stores just in-frame clones and leaves some out. The sample holds 390,000 or so clones, 80% to 95% seen once. Sequences were obtained from PBMCs. The receptors were gathered from a man in his forties with head and neck cancer. The CDR3 runs from the conserved cysteine through the conserved F or W. D genes are given only for firm matches. Size is omitted from some rows. Given values are once, few, many or a class for expanded clones.

clone size	V gene	J gene	D gene	CDR3 DNA	CDR3 protein
NA	TRBV6-5	TRBJ1-1	NA	TGTGCCAGCCGACAGAACACTGAAGCTTTCTTT	CASRQNTEAFF
few	TRBV18	TRBJ2-7	TRBD1	TGTGCCAGCTCACCTCCCGGACAGGGGCGGAACGAGCAGTACTTC	CASSPPGQGRNEQYF
NA	TRBV23-1	TRBJ2-2	TRBD2	TGCGCCAGCAGTCAATCGCCCCCCCTAGCGGCAAACACCGGGGAGCTGTTTTTT	CASSQSPPLAANTGELFF
NA	TRBV7-9	TRBJ1-2	NA	TGTGCCAGCAGCTTAGATGGAGGAGATAACTATGGCTACACCTTC	CASSLDGGDNYGYTF
NA	TRBV4-2	TRBJ1-1	NA	TGTGCCAGCAGCCCTTACAGGGAAGGTCGGACTGAAGCTTTCTTT	CASSPYREGRTEAFF
once	TRBV12-3/TRBV12-4	TRBJ2-1	NA	TGTGCCAGCAGTAGGGCCAGGGGCAATGAGCAGTTCTTC	CASSRARGNEQFF
NA	TRBV2	TRBJ1-2	NA	TGTGCCAGCAGTGCGACTGCCCTCGGGAACTATGGCTACACCTTC	CASSATALGNYGYTF
few	TRBV7-9	TRBJ1-5	NA	TGTGCCAGCAGCCGCACAGGGTCTAATCAGCCCCAGCATTTT	CASSRTGSNQPQHF
NA	TRBV7-9	TRBJ1-1	NA	TGTGCCAGCAGTTTGAACACTGAAGCTTTCTTT	CASSLNTEAFF
NA	TRBV30	TRBJ2-7	NA	TGTGCCTGGGGCAAAGGACTCAACTACGAGCAGTACTTC	CAWGKGLNYEQYF
few	TRBV28	TRBJ1-3	NA	TGTGCCAGCAGTTTACTAAGGGGGGTACGCTCTGGAAACACCATATATTTT	CASSLLRGVRSGNTIYF
few	TRBV19	TRBJ2-7	TRBD2	TGTGCCAGTAGCCCGCAGGCTAGCGGGAACTACGAGCAGTACTTC	CASSPQASGNYEQYF
NA	TRBV6-4	TRBJ2-1	TRBD2	TGTGCCAGCAGTGACTTTAGCGGGTCCGCCTACAATGAGCAGTTCTTC	CASSDFSGSAYNEQFF
NA	TRBV6-6	TRBJ2-7	NA	TGTGCCAGCAGTTACTATCAGGGGTTGGGCGAGCAGTACTTC	CASSYYQGLGEQYF
NA	TRBV5-1	TRBJ2-1	NA	TGCGCCAGCAGCTTGGCTCCAGGCAATGAGCAGTTCTTC	CASSLAPGNEQFF
NA	TRBV19	TRBJ1-2	NA	TGTGCCAGTAGTATAAGAAGTTATGGCTACACCTTC	CASSIRSYGYTF
NA	TRBV24-1	TRBJ2-5	TRBD2	TGTGCCACCGGCCGGGGGGACGAACTCGGAGAGACCCAGTACTTC	CATGRGDELGETQYF
NA	TRBV5-6	TRBJ2-7	NA	TGTGCCAGCAGCTTGCGTGGTGGTCAGGGAGCCTACGAGCAGTACTTC	CASSLRGGQGAYEQYF
NA	TRBV4-2	TRBJ2-3	NA	TGTGCCAGCAGCCGCCGAGGGGGGGATACGCAGTATTTT	CASSRRGGDTQYF
NA	TRBV2	TRBJ2-7	NA	TGTGCCAGCAGTGAAGCCCGATGGACGGACACCTACGAGCAGTACTTC	CASSEARWTDTYEQYF
NA	TRBV5-4	TRBJ2-3	TRBD2	TGTGCCAGCAGCTTGGGGGCGGGAGGGCAAAGCACAGATACGCAGTATTTT	CASSLGAGGQSTDTQYF
NA	TRBV6-2/TRBV6-3	TRBJ2-7	NA	TGTGCCAGCAGCACCGGGTCCCTACCCTACGAGCAGTACTTC	CASSTGSLPYEQYF
NA	TRBV3-1/TRBV3-2	TRBJ2-5	NA	TGTGCCAGCAGCCAAGTGGAGGGCAGTGAGACCCAGTACTTC	CASSQVEGSETQYF
NA	TRBV7-2	TRBJ1-5	NA	TGTGCCAGCAGGTTAACAGGGTCCAATCAGCCCCAGCATTTT	CASRLTGSNQPQHF
NA	TRBV28	TRBJ2-7	NA	TGTGCCAGCAGCCCCGGGAGATACGAGCAGTACTTC	CASSPGRYEQYF
NA	TRBV27	TRBJ2-7	TRBD2	TGTGCCAGCAGTTCGGCGGGAGCCGACGGCGAGCAGTACTTC	CASSSAGADGEQYF
NA	TRBV5-1	TRBJ1-2	NA	TGCGCCAGCAGCTTGGACACGACAGGCCCTGGCTACACCTTC	CASSLDTTGPGYTF
NA	TRBV7-6	TRBJ1-2	NA	TGTGCCAGCAGCTTGGGTTCGAGGTCCGGTCCTGCTGGCTACACCTTC	CASSLGSRSGPAGYTF
NA	TRBV28	TRBJ2-7	NA	TGTGCCAGCAGTTCCCGCCGGACTGTCTCCTACGAGCAGTACTTC	CASSSRRTVSYEQYF
once	TRBV5-1	TRBJ2-3	NA	TGCGCCAGCAGCTTGGCTGGGGGGAGCACAGATACGCAGTATTTT	CASSLAGGSTDTQYF
NA	TRBV27	TRBJ2-1	TRBD1	TGTGCCAGCAGTTTTGCAGGGGGCCTGTGGAATGAGCAGTTCTTC	CASSFAGGLWNEQFF
NA	TRBV20-1	TRBJ2-3	NA	TGCAGTGCTCACCGAACAGATACGCAGTATTTT	CSAHRTDTQYF
NA	TRBV18	TRBJ2-1	TRBD2	TGTGCCAGCTCACCACCCGAATTAGCGGGAGTAGAAGTGCAGTTCTTC	CASSPPELAGVEVQFF
NA	TRBV5-4	TRBJ1-6	NA	TGTGCCAGCAGCGGTAACAGGACGGGCAATTCACCCCTCCACTTT	CASSGNRTGNSPLHF
NA	TRBV28	TRBJ1-1	NA	TGTGCCAGCAAGGGGACATTTGAAGCTTTCTTT	CASKGTFEAFF